This TCR beta chain was sequenced in a study of blood T cell repertoires in COVID-19. TCRdb's table, derived via immunoSEQ multiplex PCR, lists solely in-frame clones and lacks some. This table has fewer than 300,000 clones, around 88% appearing once. CDR3 length equals 16 residues. Trimming cost V 4 bases and J 6 bases; bases outside gene matches: 9. The germline gives CDR1 SGHRS, CDR2 YFSETQ. The chain combines TRBV5-1 with TRBJ2-2; TRBD2 matches at 10 bases. This clonotype was sampled from a woman between 40 and 55 years old with acute COVID-19. The sample was PBMCs or T cells enriched from blood (not recorded which). The CDR3: CASSQFSGGQSGELFF. For the CDR3, the DNA is TGCGCCAGCAGCCAATTTAGCGGGGGGCAGTCCGGGGAGCTGTTTTTT.